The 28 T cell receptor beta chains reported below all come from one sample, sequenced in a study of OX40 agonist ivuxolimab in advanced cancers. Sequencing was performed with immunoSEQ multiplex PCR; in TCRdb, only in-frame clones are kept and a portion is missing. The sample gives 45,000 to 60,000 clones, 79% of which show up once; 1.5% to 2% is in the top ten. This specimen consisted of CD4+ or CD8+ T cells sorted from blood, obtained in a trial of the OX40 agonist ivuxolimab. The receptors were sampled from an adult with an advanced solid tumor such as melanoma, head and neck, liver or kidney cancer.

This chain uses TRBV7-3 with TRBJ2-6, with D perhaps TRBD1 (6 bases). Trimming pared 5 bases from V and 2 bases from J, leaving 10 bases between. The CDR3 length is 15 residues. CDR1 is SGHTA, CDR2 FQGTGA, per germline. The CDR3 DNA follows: TGTGCCAGCAGCCCTAACAGGGCTGGGGCCAACGTCCTGACTTTC. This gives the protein CASSPNRAGANVLTF. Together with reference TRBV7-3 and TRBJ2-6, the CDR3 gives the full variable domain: GAGVSQTPSNKVTEKGKYVELRCDPISGHTALYWYRQSLGQGPEFLIYFQGTGAADDSGLPNDRFFAVRPEGSVSTLKIQRTERGDSAVYLCASSPNRAGANVLTFGAGSRLTVL.

CDR3 DNA: TGCGCCAGCAGCCAAGGCCGTATTGGAAACACCATATATTTT. This encodes CASSQGRIGNTIYF. The chain recombines TRBV4-1 with TRBJ1-3; D is unclear. Trimming left V 1 base short and J 3 bases short, with 7 bases between. The CDR3 contains 14 residues. Germline lookup yields CDR1 MGHRA and CDR2 YSYEKL.

CDR3: CASSLNPSGGIRSGELFF. The CDR3 DNA sequence: TGTGCCAGCAGCTTGAATCCCTCCGGCGGGATTCGGTCCGGGGAGCTGTTTTTT. This chain joins TRBV5-4 and TRBJ2-2, with TRBD2 as a possible D gene (6 bases). V shed 1 base and J shed 6 bases, with 22 bases lying between them. Germline-derived CDR1 and CDR2 are SGHNT and YYREEE (reference sequence). This CDR3 is built from 18 residues.

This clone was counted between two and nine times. The CDR3 loop is CASSAVVITDTQYF. The CDR3 coding sequence is TGTGCCAGCAGCGCAGTAGTTATCACAGATACGCAGTATTTT. The J gene is TRBJ2-3, the V gene TRBV9, with unresolved D. V was shortened by 3 bases and J by 2 bases, with 10 bases between the two germline ends. This CDR3 comprises 14 residues. Germline V gene lookup returns CDR1 SGDLS and CDR2 YYNGEE. The variable domain in full, with the rest retrieved from reference TRBV9 and TRBJ2-3, is DSGVTQTPKHLITATGQRVTLRCSPRSGDLSVYWYQQSLDQGLQFLIQYYNGEERAKGNILERFSAQQFPDLHSELNLSSLELGDSALYFCASSAVVITDTQYFGPGTRLTVL.

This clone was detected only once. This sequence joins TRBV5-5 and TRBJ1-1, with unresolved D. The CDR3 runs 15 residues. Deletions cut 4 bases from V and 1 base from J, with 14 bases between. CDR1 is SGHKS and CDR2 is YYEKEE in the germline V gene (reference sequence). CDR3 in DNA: TGTGCCAGCAGCAAAATCACCCCAGGGAACACTGAAGCTTTCTTT. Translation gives CASSKITPGNTEAFF.

The CDR3 DNA reads TGTGCCAGCCGCCCGACCGAGACCGTAGCTAACTATGGCTACACCTTC. Translation: CASRPTETVANYGYTF. V usage is TRBV19 and J usage is TRBJ1-2; D is undetermined. The V gene's germline CDR1 is LNHDA and CDR2 SQIVND (reference sequence). The CDR3 length is 16 residues. V shed 9 bases and J shed 0 bases, with 20 bases lying between them.

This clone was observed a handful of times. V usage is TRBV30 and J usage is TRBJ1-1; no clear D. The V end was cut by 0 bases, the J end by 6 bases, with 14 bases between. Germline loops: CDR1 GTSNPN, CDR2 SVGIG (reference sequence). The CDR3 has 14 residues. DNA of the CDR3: TGTGCCTGGAGTGTATTTCGGGGAGCCCCTGAAGCTTTCTTT. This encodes CAWSVFRGAPEAFF.

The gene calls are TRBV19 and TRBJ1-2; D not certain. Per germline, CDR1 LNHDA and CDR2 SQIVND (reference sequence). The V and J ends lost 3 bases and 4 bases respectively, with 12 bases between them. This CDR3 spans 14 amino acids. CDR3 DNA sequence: TGTGCCAGTAGTATCGGATCCCCAACCTATGGCTACACCTTC. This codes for CASSIGSPTYGYTF.

Here the CDR3 reads CASSYRNVESNQPQHF. CDR3 nucleotide sequence: TGTGCCAGCAGTTACAGGAACGTAGAGAGCAATCAGCCCCAGCATTTT. The chain combines TRBV6-5 with TRBJ1-5; D ambiguous. CDR1 is MNHEY and CDR2 is SVGAGI in the germline V gene. The V end was cut by 2 bases, the J end by 1 base, with 12 bases between. The CDR3 is made up of 16 amino acids.

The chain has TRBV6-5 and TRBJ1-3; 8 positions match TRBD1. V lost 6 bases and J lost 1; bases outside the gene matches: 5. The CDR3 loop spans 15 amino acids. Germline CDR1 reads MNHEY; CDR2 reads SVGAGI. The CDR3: CASSRDRGSGNTIYF. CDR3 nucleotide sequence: TGTGCCAGCAGCAGAGACAGGGGTTCTGGAAACACCATATATTTT.

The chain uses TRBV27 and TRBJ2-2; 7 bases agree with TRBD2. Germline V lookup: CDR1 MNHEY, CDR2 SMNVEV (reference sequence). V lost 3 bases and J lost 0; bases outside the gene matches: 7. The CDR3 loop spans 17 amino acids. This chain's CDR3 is CASSLGGWGANTGELFF. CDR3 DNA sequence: TGTGCCAGCAGTTTGGGGGGGTGGGGGGCGAACACCGGGGAGCTGTTTTTT.

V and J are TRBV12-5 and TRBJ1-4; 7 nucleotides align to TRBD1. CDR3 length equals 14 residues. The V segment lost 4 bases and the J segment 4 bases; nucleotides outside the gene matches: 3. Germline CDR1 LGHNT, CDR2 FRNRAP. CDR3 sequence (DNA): TGTGCTAGTGGTTCCGGACAGGATAATGAAAAACTGTTTTTT. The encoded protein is CASGSGQDNEKLFF.

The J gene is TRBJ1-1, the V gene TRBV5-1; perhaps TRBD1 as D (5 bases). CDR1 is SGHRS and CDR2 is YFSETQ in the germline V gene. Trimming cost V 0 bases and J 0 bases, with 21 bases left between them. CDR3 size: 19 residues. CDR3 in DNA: TGCGCCAGCAGCTTGGCCCCCCTTGCAGGGTCAATCATGAACACTGAAGCTTTCTTT. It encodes CASSLAPLAGSIMNTEAFF. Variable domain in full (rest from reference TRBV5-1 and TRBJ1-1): KAGVTQTPRYLIKTRGQQVTLSCSPISGHRSVSWYQQTPGQGLQFLFEYFSETQRNKGNFPGRFSGRQFSNSRSEMNVSTLELGDSALYLCASSLAPLAGSIMNTEAFFGQGTRLTVV.

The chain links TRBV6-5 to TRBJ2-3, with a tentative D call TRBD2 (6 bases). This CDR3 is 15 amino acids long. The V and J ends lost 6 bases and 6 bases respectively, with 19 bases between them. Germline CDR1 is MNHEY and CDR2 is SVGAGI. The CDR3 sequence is CASSLFPRGWDTQYF. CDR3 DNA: TGTGCCAGCAGCCTTTTCCCTCGGGGGTGGGATACGCAGTATTTT.

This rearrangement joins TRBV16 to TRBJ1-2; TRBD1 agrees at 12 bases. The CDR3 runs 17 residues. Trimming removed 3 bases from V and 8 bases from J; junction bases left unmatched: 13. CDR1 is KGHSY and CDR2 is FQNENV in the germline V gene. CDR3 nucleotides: TGTGCCAGCAGCCAGCAGCAAAACCCCGGGACAGGGGGCGGCTACACCTTC. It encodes CASSQQQNPGTGGGYTF.

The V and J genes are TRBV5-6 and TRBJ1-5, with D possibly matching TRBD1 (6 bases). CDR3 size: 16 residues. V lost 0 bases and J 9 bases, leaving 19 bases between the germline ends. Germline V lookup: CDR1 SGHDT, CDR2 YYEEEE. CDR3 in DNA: TGTGCCAGCAGCTTGGGGGCGGGGGGCCAAGTTGGGCCCCAGCATTTT. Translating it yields CASSLGAGGQVGPQHF.

The CDR3, as DNA: TGTGCCAGCTCGCGGACAGGGGGATTCTCTGGGGCCAACGTCCTGACTTTC. Its protein is CASSRTGGFSGANVLTF. The chain is built from TRBV18 and TRBJ2-6; 10 nucleotides agree with TRBD1. Trimming cost V 6 bases and J 0 bases; bases outside gene matches: 5. The CDR3 covers 17 residues. Germline CDR1 and CDR2: KGHSH and LQKENI.

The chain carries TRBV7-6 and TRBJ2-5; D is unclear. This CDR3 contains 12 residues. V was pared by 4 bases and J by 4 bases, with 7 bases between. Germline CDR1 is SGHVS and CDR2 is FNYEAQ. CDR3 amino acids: CASSSPLETQYF. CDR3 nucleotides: TGTGCCAGCAGCTCGCCCCTAGAGACCCAGTACTTC.

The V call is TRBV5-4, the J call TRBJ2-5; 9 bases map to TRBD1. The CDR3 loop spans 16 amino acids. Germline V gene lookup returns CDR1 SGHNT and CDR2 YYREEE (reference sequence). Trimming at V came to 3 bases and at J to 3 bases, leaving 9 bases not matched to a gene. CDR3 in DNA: TGTGCCAGCAGCTCTCTCCGGGACAGGGCCGAAGAGACCCAGTACTTC. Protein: CASSSLRDRAEETQYF.

The CDR3 loop reads CAIRHESGGGETQYF. CDR3 DNA: TGTGCCATCAGACACGAATCCGGGGGGGGTGAGACCCAGTACTTC. The chain has TRBV10-3 and TRBJ2-5, with TRBD2 matching 8 bases. CDR3 size: 15 residues. Per germline, CDR1 ENHRY and CDR2 SYGVKD. The V gene end was trimmed by 6 bases and the J gene end by 5 bases; junction bases not matched to a gene: 11.

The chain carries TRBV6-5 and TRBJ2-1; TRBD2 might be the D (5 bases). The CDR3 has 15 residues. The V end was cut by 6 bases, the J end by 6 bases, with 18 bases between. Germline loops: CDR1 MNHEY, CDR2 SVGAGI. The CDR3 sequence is CASSSSVKIGNEQFF. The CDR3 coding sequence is TGTGCCAGCAGCAGTAGCGTGAAGATTGGCAATGAGCAGTTCTTC.

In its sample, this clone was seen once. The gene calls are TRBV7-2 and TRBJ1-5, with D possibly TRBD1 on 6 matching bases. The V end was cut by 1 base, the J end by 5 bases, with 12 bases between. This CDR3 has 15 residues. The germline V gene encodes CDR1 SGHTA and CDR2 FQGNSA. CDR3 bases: TGTGCCAGCAGCTTAGAGGTGGGGGCGGATCAGCCCCAGCATTTT. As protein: CASSLEVGADQPQHF.

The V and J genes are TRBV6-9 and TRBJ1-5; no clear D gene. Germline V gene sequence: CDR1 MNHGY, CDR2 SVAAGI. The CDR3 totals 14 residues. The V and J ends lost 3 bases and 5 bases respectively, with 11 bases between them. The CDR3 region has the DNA TGTGCCAGCAGTTACCAGGAGTCTCATCAGCCCCAGCATTTT. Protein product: CASSYQESHQPQHF.

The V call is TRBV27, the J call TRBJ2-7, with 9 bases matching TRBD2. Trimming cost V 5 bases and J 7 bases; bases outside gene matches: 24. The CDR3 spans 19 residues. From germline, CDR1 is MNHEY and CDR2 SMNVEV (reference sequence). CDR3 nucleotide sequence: TGTGCCAGCAGTCCCACAACAAAGGGGGGAGCGGGGGGTTTAGGAGAGCAGTACTTC. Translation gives CASSPTTKGGAGGLGEQYF.

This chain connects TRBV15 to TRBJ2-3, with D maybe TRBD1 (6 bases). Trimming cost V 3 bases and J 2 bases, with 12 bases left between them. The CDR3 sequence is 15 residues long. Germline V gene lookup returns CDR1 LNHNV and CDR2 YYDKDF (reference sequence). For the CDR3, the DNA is TGTGCCACCAGCAGCGACAGGTCTTTCACAGATACGCAGTATTTT. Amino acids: CATSSDRSFTDTQYF.

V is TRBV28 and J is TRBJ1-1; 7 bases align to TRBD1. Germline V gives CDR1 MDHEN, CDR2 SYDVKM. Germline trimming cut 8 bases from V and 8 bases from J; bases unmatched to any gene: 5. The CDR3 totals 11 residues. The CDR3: CASLTGAEAFF. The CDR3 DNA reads TGTGCCAGCCTCACAGGGGCCGAAGCTTTCTTT.

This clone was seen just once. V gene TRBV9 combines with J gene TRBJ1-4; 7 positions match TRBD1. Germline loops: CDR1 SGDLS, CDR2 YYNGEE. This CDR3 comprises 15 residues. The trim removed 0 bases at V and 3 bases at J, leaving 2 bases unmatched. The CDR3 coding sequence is TGTGCCAGCAGCGTAGGTGACAGGGCTAATGAAAAACTGTTTTTT. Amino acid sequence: CASSVGDRANEKLFF.

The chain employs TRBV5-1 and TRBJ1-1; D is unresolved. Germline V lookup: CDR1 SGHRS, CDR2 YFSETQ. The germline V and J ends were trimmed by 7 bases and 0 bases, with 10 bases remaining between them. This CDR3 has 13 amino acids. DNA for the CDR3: TGCGCCAGCGGACTGAACATGAACACTGAAGCTTTCTTT. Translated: CASGLNMNTEAFF. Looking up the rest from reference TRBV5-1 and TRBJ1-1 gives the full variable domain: KAGVTQTPRYLIKTRGQQVTLSCSPISGHRSVSWYQQTPGQGLQFLFEYFSETQRNKGNFPGRFSGRQFSNSRSEMNVSTLELGDSALYLCASGLNMNTEAFFGQGTRLTVV.